This record concerns one T cell receptor (beta chain) sequence. Authors' methods: Amplification with reference gene primers provided the estimates of nucleated cell counts. Libraries were prepared by immunoSEQ multiplex PCR; TCRdb keeps only in-frame clonotypes and omits some of them. V, J and clone size were drawn from that table, and D and trimming were deduced from the DNA. The table includes some 300,000 clones, 70% to 90% detected once. The data were obtained in a study of blood T cell repertoires in COVID-19. In the study overall: Samples came from the United States, Italy and Spain, spanning acute and convalescent COVID-19. Sources were T cells, B-cell-depleted T cells, or PBMCs; the material itself was cDNA or gDNA.

Germline V CDR1 and CDR2: SGHTA, FQGNSA. V gave up 5 bases and J gave up 4 bases, with 18 bases separating them. This CDR3 has 15 amino acids. Sequencing was carried out using peripheral blood. The sequence derives from a woman aged 25 to 45 who had recovered from COVID-19. The chain is built from TRBV7-2 and TRBJ2-7; D possibly corresponds to TRBD2 (6 bases). The CDR3 is CASSPKAGSEYEQYF. The CDR3 nucleotides read TGTGCCAGCAGCCCGAAGGCGGGGTCGGAGTACGAGCAGTACTTC.